This TCR beta chain was observed in a study of shared clonotypes between healthy human individuals. The genomic DNA of each subset was split evenly across several immunoSEQ plates. TCRdb's copy holds only in-frame clones and misses some; the assay was immunoSEQ multiplex PCR. The data contain about 680,000 clones, roughly 70% of them singletons. Germline assignment: CDR1 SGHRS and CDR2 YFSETQ. The CDR3 is 15 amino acids. V shed 4 bases and J shed 5 bases, with 18 bases lying between them. Among the donors, all were Caucasian adults who lived in Nashville, Tennessee. Sequenced sample: memory CD4+ T cells sorted from blood. Sample subset: CD45RA-negative fraction. This TCR derives from a young woman in good health. This rearrangement joins TRBV5-1 to TRBJ1-1; TRBD1 might be the D (6 bases). The CDR3 here is CASSMLGGRGTEAFF. As DNA, the CDR3 is TGCGCCAGCAGCATGTTGGGGGGGCGAGGTACTGAAGCTTTCTTT.